These T cell receptor beta chains were read from a single sample in a study of blood T cells in healthy people across ages. A single record per CDR3 protein comes from TCRdb applying MiXCR to the 5' RACE reads. Of around 690,000 distinct CDR3 sequences in the sample, around 54% are singletons; the top ten hold over 35%. The sample comprised blood. All receptors derive from a man in his 60s in good health. Each CDR3 is given with its conserved first and last residue. Fields, in order: D gene, J gene, clone size, V gene, CDR3 DNA, CDR3 protein. D genes are given only for firm matches. A row's size may be missing; if present it is once, few, many or a size class.

d_gene: TRBD2; j_gene: TRBJ2-5; abundance: NA; v_gene: TRBV9; CDR3nt: TGTGCCAGCAGCGTTCTAGCGGGGGGGATCGATGAGCAGTACTTC; CDR3aa: CASSVLAGGIDEQYF
d_gene: NA; j_gene: TRBJ2-3; abundance: NA; v_gene: TRBV5-1; CDR3nt: TGCGCCAGCAGCTTGGGGGGACGGACCGGAGATACGCAGTATTTT; CDR3aa: CASSLGGRTGDTQYF
d_gene: TRBD1; j_gene: TRBJ2-7; abundance: NA; v_gene: TRBV29-1; CDR3nt: TGCAGCGTTCAGGACAGGGGTCCTCCCTACGAGCAGTACTTC; CDR3aa: CSVQDRGPPYEQYF
d_gene: NA; j_gene: TRBJ2-4; abundance: NA; v_gene: TRBV10-3; CDR3nt: TGTGCCATCAGTGAGACCTCCGGGACACCGCAGTACTTC; CDR3aa: CAISETSGTPQYF
d_gene: NA; j_gene: TRBJ2-5; abundance: NA; v_gene: TRBV3-1; CDR3nt: TGTGCCAGCAGCCAAGATACTGTGCACGGAGGGACCCAGTACTTC; CDR3aa: CASSQDTVHGGTQYF
d_gene: NA; j_gene: TRBJ2-5; abundance: NA; v_gene: TRBV28; CDR3nt: TGTGCCAGCAGAACAGGACCACTCTTGGAGACCCAGTACTTC; CDR3aa: CASRTGPLLETQYF
d_gene: NA; j_gene: TRBJ2-1; abundance: NA; v_gene: TRBV2; CDR3nt: TGTGCCAGCAGCCCGGGACTGGCCTCCGGGGCTGAGCAGTTCTTC; CDR3aa: CASSPGLASGAEQFF
d_gene: TRBD2; j_gene: TRBJ2-5; abundance: NA; v_gene: TRBV5-1; CDR3nt: TGCGCCAGCAGCTTGGTGGCGGGGGGGCCTCAAGAGACCCAGTACTTC; CDR3aa: CASSLVAGGPQETQYF
d_gene: NA; j_gene: TRBJ2-1; abundance: NA; v_gene: TRBV7-2; CDR3nt: TGTGCCAGCAGCTCCCTGGGCGTCTCCTACAATGAGCAGTTCTTC; CDR3aa: CASSSLGVSYNEQFF
d_gene: TRBD1; j_gene: TRBJ1-4; abundance: NA; v_gene: TRBV5-1; CDR3nt: TGCGCCAGCAGCTGGGGACAGGGGAGGGATGAAAAACTGTTTTTT; CDR3aa: CASSWGQGRDEKLFF
d_gene: TRBD2; j_gene: TRBJ2-3; abundance: NA; v_gene: TRBV4-1; CDR3nt: TGCGCCAGCAGCAGCCGGGAGGGGGAGCGCACAGATACGCAGTATTTT; CDR3aa: CASSSREGERTDTQYF
d_gene: TRBD2; j_gene: TRBJ2-7; abundance: NA; v_gene: TRBV6-6; CDR3nt: TGTGCCAGCAGTTACTCCACTAGCGGGGGGGTCTACGAGCAGTACTTC; CDR3aa: CASSYSTSGGVYEQYF
d_gene: TRBD1; j_gene: TRBJ2-5; abundance: once; v_gene: TRBV20-1; CDR3nt: TGCAGTGCTGGACCAGACAGGGGGGAGACCCAGTACTTC; CDR3aa: CSAGPDRGETQYF
d_gene: TRBD1; j_gene: TRBJ1-2; abundance: NA; v_gene: TRBV7-2; CDR3nt: TGTGCCAGCAGCTTAGCGGACAGGGGGGTCTATGGCTACACCTTC; CDR3aa: CASSLADRGVYGYTF
d_gene: NA; j_gene: TRBJ2-3; abundance: NA; v_gene: TRBV11-2; CDR3nt: TGTGCCAGCAGCCCGAACAGGTCCGGGGCGCAGTATTTT; CDR3aa: CASSPNRSGAQYF
d_gene: NA; j_gene: TRBJ1-6; abundance: NA; v_gene: TRBV6-6; CDR3nt: TGTGCCAGCAGTTACTCCCAGAGTAGATTCTATAATTCACCCCTCCACTTT; CDR3aa: CASSYSQSRFYNSPLHF
d_gene: NA; j_gene: TRBJ2-7; abundance: few; v_gene: TRBV20-1; CDR3nt: TGCAGTGCTAGTGGGGCGCTGGCCCCTCTCGAGCAGTACTTC; CDR3aa: CSASGALAPLEQYF
d_gene: NA; j_gene: TRBJ1-5; abundance: NA; v_gene: TRBV20-1; CDR3nt: TGCAGTGCTAGTAGTCAGAATCAGCCCCAGCATTTT; CDR3aa: CSASSQNQPQHF
d_gene: TRBD2; j_gene: TRBJ2-3; abundance: NA; v_gene: TRBV12-3/TRBV12-4; CDR3nt: TGTGCCAGCAGTTTGCGGGAGGCTTCCGATACGCAGTATTTT; CDR3aa: CASSLREASDTQYF
d_gene: NA; j_gene: TRBJ2-5; abundance: NA; v_gene: TRBV20-1; CDR3nt: TGCAGTGCCCTGAGGGGTCTCTCCTACAATGAGCAGTACTTC; CDR3aa: CSALRGLSYNEQYF
d_gene: NA; j_gene: TRBJ1-1; abundance: once; v_gene: TRBV9; CDR3nt: TGTGCCAGCAGCTCATCGGTAATTACTGAAGCTTTCTTT; CDR3aa: CASSSSVITEAFF
d_gene: NA; j_gene: TRBJ2-6; abundance: NA; v_gene: TRBV7-6; CDR3nt: TGTGCCAGCAGTTACGGACCGGCCTCTGGGGCCAACGTCCTGACTTTC; CDR3aa: CASSYGPASGANVLTF
d_gene: TRBD1; j_gene: TRBJ2-7; abundance: NA; v_gene: TRBV27; CDR3nt: TGTGCCAGCAGTTTAGACCCACAGGGGGCGAAATTGCGAAACGAGCAGTACTTC; CDR3aa: CASSLDPQGAKLRNEQYF
d_gene: NA; j_gene: TRBJ1-2; abundance: few; v_gene: TRBV5-1; CDR3nt: TGCGCCAGCAGCTTGACCGGGACGGATAACTATGGCTACACCTTC; CDR3aa: CASSLTGTDNYGYTF
d_gene: TRBD1; j_gene: TRBJ2-5; abundance: NA; v_gene: TRBV3-1; CDR3nt: TGTGCCAGCAGTCAAGAGGGGACAGATCTTGGGACCCAGTACTTC; CDR3aa: CASSQEGTDLGTQYF
d_gene: TRBD2; j_gene: TRBJ2-1; abundance: many; v_gene: TRBV4-2; CDR3nt: TGTGCCAGCAGCCAAGCTCTAAGGAGCGGGGGGGCCAATGAGCAGTTCTTC; CDR3aa: CASSQALRSGGANEQFF
d_gene: NA; j_gene: TRBJ1-1; abundance: NA; v_gene: TRBV13; CDR3nt: TGTGCCAGCAGCTTCCGGGGACTGGGGAACACTGAAGCTTTCTTT; CDR3aa: CASSFRGLGNTEAFF
d_gene: TRBD2; j_gene: TRBJ2-1; abundance: few; v_gene: TRBV10-3; CDR3nt: TGTGCCATCAGGGAAGCGGGGCCGGAGGGTGAGCAGTTCTTC; CDR3aa: CAIREAGPEGEQFF
d_gene: NA; j_gene: TRBJ2-5; abundance: few; v_gene: TRBV6-2/TRBV6-3; CDR3nt: TGTGCCAGCTCTACCGGGGACTCCCAAGAGACCCAGTACTTC; CDR3aa: CASSTGDSQETQYF
d_gene: NA; j_gene: TRBJ2-7; abundance: few; v_gene: TRBV6-6; CDR3nt: TGTGCCAGCAGTTACTCTAAAGGGGCCGGGCAGTACTTC; CDR3aa: CASSYSKGAGQYF
d_gene: NA; j_gene: TRBJ2-1; abundance: NA; v_gene: TRBV6-2/TRBV6-3; CDR3nt: TGTGCCAGCAGTGGTCTCCTAGTCCCCCAGTTCTTC; CDR3aa: CASSGLLVPQFF
d_gene: NA; j_gene: TRBJ2-1; abundance: NA; v_gene: TRBV18; CDR3nt: TGTGCCAGCTCCCCCCGGGACACCTCCTACAATGAGCAGTTCTTC; CDR3aa: CASSPRDTSYNEQFF
d_gene: NA; j_gene: TRBJ2-5; abundance: NA; v_gene: TRBV3-1; CDR3nt: TGTGCCAGCAGCCCAGCTTGGGCGGAGGGAATAGAGACCCAGTACTTC; CDR3aa: CASSPAWAEGIETQYF
d_gene: TRBD2; j_gene: TRBJ2-7; abundance: few; v_gene: TRBV5-1; CDR3nt: TGCGCCAGCAGCTTGGCCCTGGGGGGGATCAACGAGCAGTACTTC; CDR3aa: CASSLALGGINEQYF
d_gene: NA; j_gene: TRBJ2-3; abundance: NA; v_gene: TRBV10-3; CDR3nt: TGTGCCATCAGTAAACTGGCGGTCACAGATACGCAGTATTTT; CDR3aa: CAISKLAVTDTQYF
d_gene: NA; j_gene: TRBJ2-1; abundance: NA; v_gene: TRBV6-5; CDR3nt: TGTGCCAGCAGTTACTCGCGGCTGATCCCCCCGTTCTTC; CDR3aa: CASSYSRLIPPFF
d_gene: NA; j_gene: TRBJ2-2; abundance: NA; v_gene: TRBV20-1; CDR3nt: TGCAGTGCAAAACCCGGGGACATCACCGGGGAGCTGTTTTTT; CDR3aa: CSAKPGDITGELFF
d_gene: NA; j_gene: TRBJ2-1; abundance: few; v_gene: TRBV29-1; CDR3nt: TGCAGCGTTGAAGATCGGAGGACTCCTTCCTACAATGAGCAGTTCTTC; CDR3aa: CSVEDRRTPSYNEQFF
d_gene: NA; j_gene: TRBJ2-1; abundance: NA; v_gene: TRBV7-9; CDR3nt: TGTGCCAGCAGTTCAGCCCAAGGCGGGAATGAGCAGTTCTTC; CDR3aa: CASSSAQGGNEQFF
d_gene: TRBD1; j_gene: TRBJ1-1; abundance: NA; v_gene: TRBV20-1; CDR3nt: TGCAGTGCCATACGACGCCTAGGACAGGCGGAAGCTTTCTTT; CDR3aa: CSAIRRLGQAEAFF
d_gene: NA; j_gene: TRBJ1-5; abundance: NA; v_gene: TRBV20-1; CDR3nt: TGCAGTGCTAGTTCCAGCGATCAGCCCCAGCATTTT; CDR3aa: CSASSSDQPQHF
d_gene: NA; j_gene: TRBJ2-5; abundance: once; v_gene: TRBV29-1; CDR3nt: TGCACGGGGCGGGAAAACAATGAGCAGTACTTC; CDR3aa: CTGRENNEQYF